Shown below are 26 T cell receptor beta chains from a single sample sequenced in a study of T cell responses to AZD1222 COVID-19 vaccine. The repertoire was sequenced with immunoSEQ multiplex PCR; TCRdb's copy has only in-frame clones and lacks some. The table has about 69,000 clones, approximately 87% seen once. The specimen was peripheral blood, collected 28 days after the second AZD1222 dose. These receptors were collected from an adult who received the AZD1222 COVID-19 vaccine.

The chain combines TRBV19 with TRBJ2-1; no clear D. This CDR3 region has 15 residues. Trimming pared 11 bases from V and 6 bases from J, leaving 23 bases between. Germline assignment: CDR1 LNHDA and CDR2 SQIVND (reference sequence). CDR3 residues: CACQPGLLFGNEQFF. The DNA of the CDR3 is TGTGCCTGTCAGCCTGGGTTACTTTTCGGCAATGAGCAGTTCTTC.

The chain is built from TRBV6-5 and TRBJ1-2; 8 bases are a match to TRBD1. With V trimmed by 1 base and J by 11 bases, 9 bases remained unmatched. CDR1 is MNHEY, CDR2 SVGAGI, per germline. This CDR3 has 14 residues. The CDR3 is CASSYLTGVKKYTF. Here the CDR3 DNA reads TGTGCCAGCAGTTACTTGACAGGGGTTAAGAAGTACACCTTC.

The chain couples TRBV11-3 to TRBJ2-2, with D perhaps matching TRBD1 (5 bases). The CDR3 consists of 15 residues. The V and J ends lost 3 bases and 5 bases respectively, with 13 bases between them. In germline, CDR1 is SGHNT, CDR2 YENEEA. The CDR3 loop is CASSFAGSTTGELFF. The CDR3 DNA is TGTGCCAGCAGCTTTGCAGGGTCTACGACCGGGGAGCTGTTTTTT.

The chain carries TRBV4-2 and TRBJ2-1, with D perhaps matching TRBD1 or TRBD2 (5 bases each). This CDR3 is 13 amino acids long. The V gene lost 0 bases and the J gene lost 12 bases, with 12 bases spanning the gap. Germline CDR1 reads LGHNA; CDR2 reads YNFKEQ. In DNA form, the CDR3 reads TGTGCCAGCAGCCAAGATCGGGACGCCTCGCAGTTCTTC. Residues: CASSQDRDASQFF.

V gene TRBV19 combines with J gene TRBJ1-5, with D uncertain. The length of the CDR3 is 15 residues. V shed 3 bases and J shed 1 base, with 10 bases lying between them. Germline V gives CDR1 LNHDA, CDR2 SQIVND (reference sequence). CDR3 DNA: TGTGCCAGTAGTATTCCCCCGCGGAGCAATCAGCCCCAGCATTTT. Its protein product is CASSIPPRSNQPQHF. Full variable domain (remainder filled in from reference TRBV19 and TRBJ1-5): DGGITQSPKYLFRKEGQNVTLSCEQNLNHDAMYWYRQDPGQGLRLIYYSQIVNDFQKGDIAEGYSVSREKKESFPLTVTSAQKNPTAFYLCASSIPPRSNQPQHFGDGTRLSIL.

This chain connects TRBV12-5 to TRBJ1-1; the match to TRBD1 covers 8 bases. The V and J ends lost 5 bases and 1 base, in that order; junction bases with no gene match: 6. CDR1 is LGHNT and CDR2 is FRNRAP in the germline V gene. CDR3 length: 15 residues. CDR3 in amino acids: CASGGQGAPNTEAFF. The CDR3 DNA sequence: TGTGCTAGTGGTGGGCAGGGGGCGCCGAACACTGAAGCTTTCTTT.

This chain uses TRBV19 with TRBJ1-2, with D perhaps TRBD1 (5 bases). Germline assignment: CDR1 LNHDA and CDR2 SQIVND (reference sequence). The V end lost 3 bases, the J end lost 2 bases, and 10 bases lay between the germline ends. This CDR3 contains 14 residues. The CDR3 sequence: CASSIPAGNYGYTF. The CDR3 DNA is TGTGCCAGTAGTATCCCGGCAGGGAACTATGGCTACACCTTC.

The J gene is TRBJ2-1, the V gene TRBV3-1 (or the pseudogene TRBV3-2), with 14 nucleotides matching TRBD2. Unmatched junction bases numbered 6, after V lost 1 base and J lost 10 bases. The CDR3 runs 16 residues. The V gene's germline CDR1 is LGHDT and CDR2 YNNKEL (reference sequence). CDR3 sequence (DNA): TGTGCCAGCAGCCAAGGGGGGACTAGCGGGAGTGTGGAGCAGTTCTTC. Translation: CASSQGGTSGSVEQFF.

In DNA form, the CDR3 reads TGTGCCAGCAGCCACCCACTAGCGGGGATACAAGAGACCCAGTACTTC. It encodes CASSHPLAGIQETQYF. V gene TRBV3-1 (or the pseudogene TRBV3-2) combines with J gene TRBJ2-5, with 10 bases matching TRBD2. Germline lookup yields CDR1 LGHDT and CDR2 YNNKEL (reference sequence). J was trimmed by 2 bases and V by 3 bases; bases with no gene match: 6. CDR3 length: 16 amino acids.

The J gene is TRBJ1-6, the V gene TRBV27, with TRBD1 matching 8 bases. J lost 10 bases, V lost 5 bases, and 7 bases had no gene match. Germline loops: CDR1 MNHEY, CDR2 SMNVEV (reference sequence). CDR3 length: 14 amino acids. The CDR3 spells CASSPGTGYSPLHF. In DNA form, the CDR3 reads TGTGCCAGCAGTCCCGGGACAGGATACTCACCCCTCCACTTT.

Only one count was recorded for this clone. The chain recombines TRBV15 with TRBJ2-7, with a tentative D call TRBD1 (7 bases). V lost 0 bases and J 6 bases, leaving 12 bases between the germline ends. The CDR3 covers 14 residues. Germline CDR1 is LNHNV and CDR2 is YYDKDF (reference sequence). CDR3 amino acids: CATSRDGGGTEQYF. The DNA of the CDR3 is TGTGCCACCAGCAGAGATGGAGGGGGCACCGAGCAGTACTTC.

V gene TRBV6-1 combines with J gene TRBJ1-3, with D perhaps TRBD1 (5 bases). The V end lost 3 bases, the J end lost 5 bases, and 11 bases lay between the germline ends. Looked up from germline, CDR1 is MNHNS and CDR2 is SASEGT. The CDR3 loop spans 14 amino acids. CDR3 DNA: TGTGCCAGCAGTGATAAGGGGCCTCGAAACACCATATATTTT. It yields the protein CASSDKGPRNTIYF.

V is TRBV2 and J is TRBJ1-2; D ambiguous. V gave up 5 bases and J gave up 4 bases, with 11 bases separating them. Germline V gene lookup returns CDR1 SNHLY and CDR2 FYNNEI. CDR3 length equals 13 residues. In nucleotides, the CDR3 is TGTGCCAGCAGTAACCGTGGTGCCTATGGCTACACCTTC. Its translation: CASSNRGAYGYTF.

The J gene is TRBJ2-7, the V gene TRBV12-3 or TRBV12-4; D call uncertain. Trimming removed 6 bases from V and 6 bases from J, with 12 bases in between. The CDR3 extends over 12 amino acids. Here the CDR3 reads CASSIYLTEQYF. DNA of the CDR3: TGTGCCAGCAGCATCTATCTTACCGAGCAGTACTTC.

The CDR3 region has the DNA TGTGCCAGCAGTCGACAGGGGGGTAACTATGGCTACACCTTC. Residues: CASSRQGGNYGYTF. The V and J genes are TRBV27 and TRBJ1-2; 9 bases map to TRBD1. Germline V gives CDR1 MNHEY, CDR2 SMNVEV (reference sequence). The ends lost 5 bases at V and 1 base at J; junction bases unmatched: 2. This CDR3 is built from 14 residues.

This clone was recorded at least ten times. The V gene is TRBV2, the J gene TRBJ2-5, with 7 positions matching TRBD1. The V gene end was trimmed by 7 bases and the J gene end by 2 bases; junction bases not matched to a gene: 10. This CDR3 is built from 15 residues. Germline assignment: CDR1 SNHLY and CDR2 FYNNEI. This CDR3 reads CASKVGQAMQETQYF. Here the CDR3 DNA reads TGTGCCAGCAAGGTCGGACAGGCCATGCAAGAGACCCAGTACTTC.

The chain has TRBV14 and TRBJ2-3; a possible D gene is TRBD2 (6 bases). V lost 0 bases to trimming and J lost 1 base, with 14 bases between them. This CDR3 is 17 amino acids long. From germline, CDR1 is SGHDN and CDR2 FVKESK. For the CDR3, the DNA is TGTGCCAGCAGCCAAGATTTCCTAGCGTTTGGCACAGATACGCAGTATTTT. Protein sequence: CASSQDFLAFGTDTQYF.

J is TRBJ2-2 and V is TRBV2; TRBD1 matches at 7 bases. Germline loops: CDR1 SNHLY, CDR2 FYNNEI. The trim removed 7 bases at V and 1 base at J, leaving 6 bases unmatched. This CDR3 spans 15 amino acids. Here the CDR3 DNA reads TGTGCCAGCAACGGCAGGGGGTTGAACACCGGGGAGCTGTTTTTT. It specifies CASNGRGLNTGELFF.

V gene TRBV6-1 combines with J gene TRBJ1-4; D might be TRBD1 (6 bases). The CDR3 is 18 amino acids. V lost 1 base, J lost 0 bases, and 15 bases lay in between. Per germline, CDR1 MNHNS and CDR2 SASEGT. CDR3 region: CASSEEGNHRATNEKLFF. DNA of the CDR3: TGTGCCAGCAGTGAAGAAGGCAACCACAGGGCAACTAATGAAAAACTGTTTTTT.

The rearrangement joins TRBV19 to TRBJ2-7, with D possibly TRBD2 on 6 matching bases. Germline-derived CDR1 and CDR2 are LNHDA and SQIVND (reference sequence). The CDR3 totals 11 residues. Between the trimmed V and J ends, which lost 6 bases and 4 bases, there was a span of 7 bases. CDR3 sequence reads: CASSGTYEQYF. In DNA, the CDR3 is TGTGCCAGTAGCGGGACTTACGAGCAGTACTTC. Full variable domain (missing parts from reference TRBV19 and TRBJ2-7): DGGITQSPKYLFRKEGQNVTLSCEQNLNHDAMYWYRQDPGQGLRLIYYSQIVNDFQKGDIAEGYSVSREKKESFPLTVTSAQKNPTAFYLCASSGTYEQYFGPGTRLTVT.

This clone appeared a few times. The chain recombines TRBV11-2 with TRBJ1-1, with D hard to call. The CDR3 has 15 residues. V was shortened by 1 base and J by 0 bases, with 9 bases between the two germline ends. Germline lookup yields CDR1 SGHAT and CDR2 FQNNGV. CDR3 loop: CASSLAVSLNTEAFF. The CDR3 bases are TGTGCCAGCAGCTTAGCAGTTTCTTTGAACACTGAAGCTTTCTTT.

The chain uses TRBV10-1 and TRBJ2-2; D perhaps matches TRBD1 (5 bases). The V end lost 5 bases, the J end lost 4 bases, and 11 bases lay between the germline ends. This CDR3 contains 14 residues. Germline V gives CDR1 WNHNN, CDR2 SYGVQD (reference sequence). CDR3 DNA sequence: TGCGCCAGCAGTTGGCGTAGGGGCACCGGGGAGCTGTTTTTT. Translating it yields CASSWRRGTGELFF.

The chain combines TRBV19 with TRBJ2-7, with D possibly TRBD2 on 5 matching bases. CDR3 length: 15 residues. The germline CDR1 and CDR2 sequences are LNHDA and SQIVND (reference sequence). V gave up 8 bases and J gave up 2 bases, with 19 bases separating them. CDR3 sequence: CASQRAWSGTYEQYF. The CDR3, as DNA: TGTGCCAGTCAACGGGCGTGGAGCGGAACCTACGAGCAGTACTTC.

This clone turned up a few times. The chain has TRBV27 and TRBJ1-6; TRBD1 matches at 10 bases. The CDR3 covers 16 residues. The germline CDR1 and CDR2 sequences are MNHEY and SMNVEV (reference sequence). J gave up 9 bases and V 6 bases, and 11 bases lay outside the gene matches. In nucleotides, the CDR3 is TGTGCCAGCAGACCTATGGGACAGGGGCTAGGTTCACCCCTCCACTTT. Amino acids: CASRPMGQGLGSPLHF.

This clone was counted a single time. This chain links TRBV7-9 with TRBJ1-6; 7 bases fit TRBD1. The germline V gene encodes CDR1 SEHNR and CDR2 FQNEAQ (reference sequence). V was clipped by 5 bases and J by 2 bases; unmatched bases: 6. The CDR3 extends over 16 amino acids. The CDR3 DNA is TGTGCCAGCAGCCCACAGGGGACGACCTATAATTCACCCCTCCACTTT. It is translated as CASSPQGTTYNSPLHF.

The chain recombines TRBV15 with TRBJ2-4, with 8 bases lining up with TRBD2. Germline V CDR1 and CDR2: LNHNV, YYDKDF (reference sequence). V lost 2 bases, J lost 15 bases, and 6 bases stayed unmatched. The CDR3 is 12 amino acids. The CDR3 sequence is CATSRSTGGLYF. The CDR3 nucleotides are TGTGCCACCAGCAGAAGCACGGGGGGGCTGTACTTC.